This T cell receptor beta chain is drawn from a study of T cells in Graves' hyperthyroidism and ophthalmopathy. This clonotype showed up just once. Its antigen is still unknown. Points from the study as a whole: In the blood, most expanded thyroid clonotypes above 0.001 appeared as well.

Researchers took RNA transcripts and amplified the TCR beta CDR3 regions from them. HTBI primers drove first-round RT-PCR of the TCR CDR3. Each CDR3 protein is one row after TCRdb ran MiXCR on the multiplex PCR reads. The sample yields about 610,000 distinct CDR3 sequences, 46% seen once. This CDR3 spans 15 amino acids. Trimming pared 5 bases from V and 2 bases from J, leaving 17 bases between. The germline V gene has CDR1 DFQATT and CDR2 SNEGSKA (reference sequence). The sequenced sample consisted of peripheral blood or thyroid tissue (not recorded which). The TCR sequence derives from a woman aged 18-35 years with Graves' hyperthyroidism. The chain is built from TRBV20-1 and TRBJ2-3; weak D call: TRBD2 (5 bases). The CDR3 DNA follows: TGCAGTGCTCGCCCCATAGCGCCTTTCACAGATACGCAGTATTTT. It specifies CSARPIAPFTDTQYF.